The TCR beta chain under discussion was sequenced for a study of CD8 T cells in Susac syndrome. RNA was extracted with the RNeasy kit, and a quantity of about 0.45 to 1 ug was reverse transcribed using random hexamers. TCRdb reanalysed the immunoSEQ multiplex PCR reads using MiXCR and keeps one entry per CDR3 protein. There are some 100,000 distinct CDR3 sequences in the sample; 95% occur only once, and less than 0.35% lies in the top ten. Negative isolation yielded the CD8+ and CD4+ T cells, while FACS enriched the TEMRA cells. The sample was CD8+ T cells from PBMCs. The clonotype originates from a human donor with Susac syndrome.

Written as DNA, the CDR3 is TGCAGTGCTAGAAGTCTCGTCAATCAGCCCCAGCATTTT. Translating it yields CSARSLVNQPQHF. The chain joins TRBV20-1 to TRBJ1-5; D uncertain. Germline lookup yields CDR1 DFQATT and CDR2 SNEGSKA (reference sequence). This CDR3 has 13 residues. Trimming left V 2 bases short and J 3 bases short, with 8 bases between.